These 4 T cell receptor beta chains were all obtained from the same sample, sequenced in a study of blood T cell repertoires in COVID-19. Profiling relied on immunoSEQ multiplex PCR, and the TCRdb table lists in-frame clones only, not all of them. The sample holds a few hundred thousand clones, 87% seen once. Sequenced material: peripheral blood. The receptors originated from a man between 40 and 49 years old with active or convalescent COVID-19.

The CDR3 nucleotides read TGTGCCAGCAGCTCGGGACAGGGCACCCGGGGCAATCAGCCCCAGCATTTT. It translates to CASSSGQGTRGNQPQHF. The chain carries TRBV7-6 and TRBJ1-5; the match to TRBD1 covers 9 bases. The V gene end was trimmed by 4 bases and the J gene end by 2 bases; junction bases not matched to a gene: 9. CDR1 is SGHVS, CDR2 FNYEAQ, per germline. The CDR3 runs to 17 residues.

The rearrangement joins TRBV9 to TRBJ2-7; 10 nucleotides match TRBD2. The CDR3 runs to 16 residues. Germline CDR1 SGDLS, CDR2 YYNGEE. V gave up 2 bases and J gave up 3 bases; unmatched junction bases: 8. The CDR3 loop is CASSVGRGLASYEQYF. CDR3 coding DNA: TGTGCCAGCAGCGTGGGGCGGGGACTAGCGAGCTACGAGCAGTACTTC. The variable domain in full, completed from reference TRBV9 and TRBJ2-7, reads DSGVTQTPKHLITATGQRVTLRCSPRSGDLSVYWYQQSLDQGLQFLIQYYNGEERAKGNILERFSAQQFPDLHSELNLSSLELGDSALYFCASSVGRGLASYEQYFGPGTRLTVT.

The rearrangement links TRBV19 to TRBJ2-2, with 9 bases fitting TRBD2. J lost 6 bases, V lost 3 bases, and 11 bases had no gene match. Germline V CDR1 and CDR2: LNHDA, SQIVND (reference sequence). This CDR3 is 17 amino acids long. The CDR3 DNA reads TGTGCCAGTAGTATTGGATACGGGGCTAGCGGGGCCGGGGAGCTGTTTTTT. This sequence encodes CASSIGYGASGAGELFF.

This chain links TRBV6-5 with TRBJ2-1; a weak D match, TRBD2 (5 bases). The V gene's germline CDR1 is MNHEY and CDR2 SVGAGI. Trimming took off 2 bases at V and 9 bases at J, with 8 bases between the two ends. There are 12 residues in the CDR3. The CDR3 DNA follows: TGTGCCAGCAGTTACAGCCGGGGTGAGCAGTTCTTC. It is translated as CASSYSRGEQFF.